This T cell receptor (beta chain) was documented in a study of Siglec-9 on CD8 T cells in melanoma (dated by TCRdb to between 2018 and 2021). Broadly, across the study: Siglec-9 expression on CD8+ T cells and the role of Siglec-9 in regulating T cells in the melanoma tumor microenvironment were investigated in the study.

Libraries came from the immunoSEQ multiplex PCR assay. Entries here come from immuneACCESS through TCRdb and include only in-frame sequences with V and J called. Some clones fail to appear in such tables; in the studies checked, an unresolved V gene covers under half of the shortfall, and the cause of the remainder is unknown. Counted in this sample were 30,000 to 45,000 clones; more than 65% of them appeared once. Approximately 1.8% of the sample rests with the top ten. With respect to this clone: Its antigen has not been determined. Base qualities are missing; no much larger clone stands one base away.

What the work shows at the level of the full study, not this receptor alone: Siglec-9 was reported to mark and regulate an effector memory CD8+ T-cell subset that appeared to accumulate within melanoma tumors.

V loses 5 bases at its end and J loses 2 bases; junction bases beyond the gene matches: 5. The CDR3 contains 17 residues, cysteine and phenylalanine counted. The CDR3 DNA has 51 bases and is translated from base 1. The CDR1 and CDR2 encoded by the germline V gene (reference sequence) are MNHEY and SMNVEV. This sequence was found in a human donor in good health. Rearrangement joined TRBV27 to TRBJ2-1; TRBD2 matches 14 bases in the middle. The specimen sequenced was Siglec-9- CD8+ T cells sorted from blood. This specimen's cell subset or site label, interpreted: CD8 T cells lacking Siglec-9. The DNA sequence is TGTGCCAGCAGTGCTGGACTAGCGGGAGGCCCCTACAATGAGCAGTTCTTC. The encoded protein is CASSAGLAGGPYNEQFF.